What follows describes a single T cell receptor (beta chain). The data belong to a study of blood T cell repertoires in COVID-19. Turning to the study itself: Material from acute and convalescent COVID-19 was sourced from the United States, Italy and Spain. In each case, the material was cDNA or gDNA derived from T cells, B-cell-depleted T cells, or PBMCs.

Per the original methods: Amplified reference gene primers provided the basis for estimating nucleated cell counts. Measured with immunoSEQ multiplex PCR; TCRdb has only the in-frame clones, and not every one. V and J calls and clone size are given by that table; D and trimming were obtained from the DNA. The sample comprises under 150,000 clones, more than 70% of which are singletons, and approximately 6.3% rests with the top ten. This CDR3 comprises 11 residues. Germline lookup yields CDR1 MDHEN and CDR2 SYDVKM. Unmatched junction bases numbered 8, after V lost 7 bases and J lost 12 bases. The sequenced sample consisted of peripheral blood. The clonotype comes from a man older than 75 with active or convalescent COVID-19. V and J are TRBV28 and TRBJ1-2, with 7 nucleotides matching TRBD1. The CDR3 sequence is CASNQRGRNTF. CDR3 sequence (DNA): TGTGCCAGCAATCAGAGGGGGCGGAACACCTTC.